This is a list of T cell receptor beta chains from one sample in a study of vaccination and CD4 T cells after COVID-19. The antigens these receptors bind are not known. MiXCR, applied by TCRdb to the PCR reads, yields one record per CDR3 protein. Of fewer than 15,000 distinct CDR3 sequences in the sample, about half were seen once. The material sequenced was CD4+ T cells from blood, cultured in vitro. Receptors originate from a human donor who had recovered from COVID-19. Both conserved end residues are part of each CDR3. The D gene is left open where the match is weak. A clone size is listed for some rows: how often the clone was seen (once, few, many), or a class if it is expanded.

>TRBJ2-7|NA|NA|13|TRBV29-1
CSAEDEVGDEQYF
TGCAGCGCTGAAGATGAAGTGGGGGACGAGCAGTACTTC
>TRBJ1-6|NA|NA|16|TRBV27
CASRATGRENNSPLHF
TGTGCCAGCAGAGCTACAGGGAGGGAGAATAATTCACCCCTCCACTTT
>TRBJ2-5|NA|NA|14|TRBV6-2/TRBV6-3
CASSLGGYSETQYF
TGTGCCAGCAGTTTGGGGGGCTATTCAGAGACCCAGTACTTC
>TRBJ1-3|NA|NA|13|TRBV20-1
CSARGNSGNTIYF
TGCAGTGCTAGGGGGAACTCTGGAAACACCATATATTTT
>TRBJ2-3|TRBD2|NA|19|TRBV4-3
CASSQETSGRLLSTDTQYF
TGCGCCAGCAGCCAAGAGACTAGCGGGAGGCTCCTTAGCACAGATACGCAGTATTTT
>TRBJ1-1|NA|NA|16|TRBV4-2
CASSQDSRQGNTEAFF
TGTGCCAGCAGCCAAGATAGTAGGCAGGGAAACACTGAAGCTTTCTTT
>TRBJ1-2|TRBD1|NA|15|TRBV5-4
CASSLLRDRGHGYTF
TGTGCCAGCAGCTTGTTAAGGGACAGGGGGCATGGCTACACCTTC
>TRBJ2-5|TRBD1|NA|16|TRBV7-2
CASSLGGGASQGTQYF
TGTGCCAGCAGCTTAGGAGGGGGCGCATCCCAAGGGACCCAGTACTTC
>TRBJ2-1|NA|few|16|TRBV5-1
CASSLATGSSYNEQFF
TGCGCCAGCAGCTTGGCTACAGGGAGCTCCTACAATGAGCAGTTCTTC
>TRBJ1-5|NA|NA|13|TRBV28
CASSLPRGQPQHF
TGTGCCAGCAGTCTCCCCCGCGGTCAGCCCCAGCATTTT
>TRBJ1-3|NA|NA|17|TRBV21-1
CASSKTRDRGLGNTIYF
TGTGCCAGCAGCAAAACCCGGGACAGGGGGCTCGGAAACACCATATATTTT
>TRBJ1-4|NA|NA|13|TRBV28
CASRLQGATKLFF
TGTGCCAGCAGACTTCAGGGTGCGACTAAACTGTTTTTT
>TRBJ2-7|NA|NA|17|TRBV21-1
CASSKAPLLAGVVEQYF
TGTGCCAGCAGCAAAGCTCCTCTACTAGCGGGAGTTGTAGAGCAGTACTTC
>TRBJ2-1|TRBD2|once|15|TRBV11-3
CASSLGLAGVHKQFF
TGTGCCAGCAGCTTGGGACTAGCGGGAGTGCATAAGCAGTTCTTC
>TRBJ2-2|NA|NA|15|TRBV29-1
CSVEVQSANTGELFF
TGCAGCGTTGAGGTTCAGAGCGCGAACACCGGGGAGCTGTTTTTT
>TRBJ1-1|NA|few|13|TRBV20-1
CSAPRTGNTEAFF
TGCAGTGCACCTAGGACGGGGAACACTGAAGCTTTCTTT
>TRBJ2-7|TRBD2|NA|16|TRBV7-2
CASSPQVAGGPHEQYF
TGTGCCAGCAGCCCCCAGGTCGCGGGAGGGCCCCACGAGCAGTACTTC
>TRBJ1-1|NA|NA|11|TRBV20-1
CSANGGTEAFF
TGCAGTGCTAACGGGGGCACTGAAGCTTTCTTT
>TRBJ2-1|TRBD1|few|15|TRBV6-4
CASSEGLQGSNEQFF
TGTGCCAGCAGTGAAGGTTTACAGGGGAGTAATGAGCAGTTCTTC
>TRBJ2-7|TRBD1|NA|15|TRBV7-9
CASSLDRDRGYEQYF
TGTGCCAGCAGCCTGGACCGGGACAGGGGCTACGAGCAGTACTTC
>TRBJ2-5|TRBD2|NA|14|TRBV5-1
CASSLDPSGETQYF
TGCGCCAGCAGCTTGGACCCTAGCGGAGAGACCCAGTACTTC
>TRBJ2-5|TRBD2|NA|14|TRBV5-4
CASSPGRATETQYF
TGTGCCAGCAGCCCCGGGAGGGCCACAGAGACCCAGTACTTC
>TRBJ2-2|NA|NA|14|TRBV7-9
CASSPQGRGGELFF
TGTGCCAGCAGCCCCCAGGGGAGGGGCGGGGAGCTGTTTTTT
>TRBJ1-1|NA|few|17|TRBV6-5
CASSYLYRSGNNTEAFF
TGTGCCAGCAGTTACCTATATCGGTCCGGGAACAACACTGAAGCTTTCTTT
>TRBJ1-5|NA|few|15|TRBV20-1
CSAVRPRDRNQPQHF
TGCAGTGCTGTTCGTCCCCGGGACCGCAATCAGCCCCAGCATTTT
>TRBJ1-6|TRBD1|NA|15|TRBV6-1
CASSEFRGLGSPLHF
TGTGCCAGCAGTGAGTTTAGGGGGCTCGGTTCACCCCTCCACTTT
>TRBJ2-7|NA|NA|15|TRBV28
CASSPVTLNTYEQYF
TGTGCCAGCAGTCCGGTGACCTTAAACACCTACGAGCAGTACTTT
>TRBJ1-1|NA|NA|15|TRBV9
CASSASIRDNTEAFF
TGTGCCAGCAGCGCATCAATCCGGGACAACACTGAAGCTTTCTTT
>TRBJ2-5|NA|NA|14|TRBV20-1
CSARGAGIQETQYF
TGCAGTGCTAGAGGGGCAGGGATACAAGAGACCCAGTACTTC
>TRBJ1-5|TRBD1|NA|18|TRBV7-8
CASSLGDRRQGLNQPQHF
TGTGCCAGCAGCTTAGGCGACCGAAGACAGGGCTTGAATCAGCCCCAGCATTTT
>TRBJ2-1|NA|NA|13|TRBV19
CASSRTGTTEQFF
TGTGCCAGTAGCCGGACCGGGACCACAGAGCAGTTCTTC
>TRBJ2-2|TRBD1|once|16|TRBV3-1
CASSQGQGAFTGELFF
TGTGCCAGCAGCCAAGGACAGGGGGCGTTCACCGGGGAGCTGTTTTTT
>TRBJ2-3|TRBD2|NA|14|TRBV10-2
CASSSGSSPATQYF
TGCGCCAGCTCTAGCGGGAGTTCTCCGGCTACGCAGTATTTT
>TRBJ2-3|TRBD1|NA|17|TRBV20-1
CSARDTRGRRGTDTQYF
TGCAGTGCTAGAGATACAAGGGGGCGCAGGGGCACAGATACGCAGTATTTT
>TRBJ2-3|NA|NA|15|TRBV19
CASSLRDPSTDTQYF
TGTGCCAGTAGTTTGCGGGACCCTAGCACAGATACGCAGTATTTT
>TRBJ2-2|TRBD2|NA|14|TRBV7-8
CASMPGRWAGELFF
TGTGCCAGCATGCCCGGGAGGTGGGCCGGGGAGCTGTTTTTT
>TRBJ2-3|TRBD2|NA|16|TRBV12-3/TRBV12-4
CASTATSGRAGDTQYF
TGTGCCAGCACCGCGACTAGCGGGAGGGCCGGAGATACGCAGTATTTT
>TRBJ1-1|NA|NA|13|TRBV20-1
CSASSGMNTEAFF
TGCAGTGCTAGTTCAGGGATGAACACTGAAGCTTTCTTT
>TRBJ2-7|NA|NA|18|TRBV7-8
CASSLVGTGSIASYEQYF
TGTGCCAGCAGCTTAGTCGGGACCGGATCAATTGCCTCCTACGAGCAGTACTTC
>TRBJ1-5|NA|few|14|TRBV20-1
CSARPLTENQPQHF
TGCAGTGCTAGACCGCTGACCGAGAATCAGCCCCAGCATTTT